This entry concerns a single T cell receptor (beta chain). The antigen is undetermined. This entry belongs to a study of cytomegalovirus exposure and HLA in healthy donors. Overall study results and limits: Several V segments, TRBV6-2 and TRBV6-3 among them, could not be told apart and were dropped.

PCR was performed using 60 Vbeta and 13 Jbeta primers. Sequencing used immunoSEQ multiplex PCR; TCRdb keeps in-frame clones, though not all of them. This table holds more than 120,000 clones, around 82% found once. The length of the CDR3 is 17 residues. With 4 bases clipped from V and 5 bases from J, the junction kept 11 bases outside the gene matches. Germline V gene data show CDR1 as SNHLY and CDR2 as FYNNEI. This chain connects TRBV2 to TRBJ2-2; 9 bases agree with TRBD2. The sequenced sample consisted of PBMCs. The receptor comes from a middle-aged woman in good health and CMV-seropositive. Written as DNA, the CDR3 is TGTGCCAGCAGTGTCCTGACTAGCGGCATAAGAACCGGGGAGCTGTTTTTT. As protein: CASSVLTSGIRTGELFF.